Shown below are 4 T cell receptor beta chains from a single sample sequenced in a study of cytomegalovirus exposure and HLA in healthy donors. Libraries were prepared by immunoSEQ multiplex PCR; TCRdb keeps only in-frame clonotypes and omits some of them. The sample has about 240,000 clones, around 85% seen once. Sequenced: PBMCs. These receptor sequences come from a woman in her 30s in good health and CMV-seropositive.

The chain employs TRBV27 and TRBJ2-5, with TRBD2 matching 11 bases. The CDR3 is 15 residues long. CDR1 is MNHEY, CDR2 SMNVEV, per germline (reference sequence). The V gene end was trimmed by 6 bases and the J gene end by 5 bases; junction bases not matched to a gene: 8. The CDR3 loop reads CASRGSGRAWETQYF. The CDR3 DNA reads as TGTGCCAGCAGAGGTAGCGGGAGGGCCTGGGAGACCCAGTACTTC.

The rearrangement joins TRBV30 to TRBJ2-7; D might be TRBD2 (5 bases). The CDR3 loop spans 14 amino acids. Deletions cut 5 bases from V and 1 base from J, with 15 bases between. Germline V gene sequence: CDR1 GTSNPN, CDR2 SVGIG (reference sequence). The CDR3 DNA reads as TGTGCCTGGGATAAGGGTCGGGGATCCTACGAGCAGTACTTC. Protein product: CAWDKGRGSYEQYF.

The rearrangement joins TRBV4-1 to TRBJ1-5; possibly TRBD1 for D (6 bases). The CDR3 totals 15 residues. V was pared by 1 base and J by 4 bases, with 11 bases between. CDR1 MGHRA and CDR2 YSYEKL come from the germline V gene. The CDR3, as DNA: TGCGCCAGCAGCCAAGGGGGGCCGGAGAATCAGCCCCAGCATTTT. The encoded protein is CASSQGGPENQPQHF.

V usage is TRBV4-1 and J usage is TRBJ1-3; D perhaps matches TRBD1 (6 bases). Germline V gives CDR1 MGHRA, CDR2 YSYEKL. The CDR3 covers 16 residues. V shed 1 base and J shed 3 bases, with 13 bases lying between them. The CDR3 loop is CASSQVWTVGGNTIYF. In DNA form, the CDR3 reads TGCGCCAGCAGCCAAGTATGGACAGTAGGTGGAAACACCATATATTTT.